Each of the 22 T cell receptor beta chains below was sequenced from the same sample in a study of cytomegalovirus exposure and HLA in healthy donors. The study ran its PCR with 60 Vbeta and 13 Jbeta primers. Method: immunoSEQ multiplex PCR; TCRdb's copy keeps in-frame clones and lacks some. Of 150,000 to 180,000 clones listed, about four fifths were seen once; the top ten hold roughly 8%. The sample consisted of PBMCs. Source of these receptors: a young man in good health and CMV-seropositive.

V is TRBV6-6 and J is TRBJ2-3; TRBD2 is a possible D gene (6 bases). The CDR3 is 12 amino acids. V dropped 5 bases and J dropped 5 bases, with 8 bases sitting between them. From germline, CDR1 is MNHNY and CDR2 SVGAGI (reference sequence). The chain's CDR3 is CASSRSGDTQYF. In DNA form, the CDR3 reads TGTGCCAGCAGTCGTAGCGGAGATACGCAGTATTTT.

This clone was seen a few times. The genes are TRBV18 and TRBJ2-7, with 11 bases that match TRBD1. V lost 8 bases to trimming and J lost 5 bases; unmatched junction nucleotides: 8. Germline loops: CDR1 KGHSH, CDR2 LQKENI. The CDR3 covers 14 residues. The CDR3 DNA reads TGTGCCAGCACCATAGGGACAGGGGGTAACGAGCAGTACTTC. Protein product: CASTIGTGGNEQYF.

V usage is TRBV7-6 and J usage is TRBJ2-1; D is unclear. V was clipped by 2 bases and J by 9 bases, with 11 bases between them. The germline CDR1 and CDR2 sequences are SGHVS and FNYEAQ. The length of the CDR3 is 13 residues. In nucleotides, the CDR3 is TGTGCCAGCAGCTTATATGCGAGCACTGAGCAGTTCTTC. This codes for CASSLYASTEQFF.

This clone was counted between two and nine times. The chain couples TRBV5-8 to TRBJ1-2; the match to TRBD1 covers 7 bases. The CDR3 extends over 13 amino acids. Germline assignment: CDR1 SGHTS and CDR2 YDEGEE. The junction had 3 bases not matched to a gene; V was cut back by 2 bases and J by 5 bases. CDR3: CASSLGGGYGYTF. In DNA, the CDR3 is TGTGCCAGCAGCTTAGGGGGCGGGTATGGCTACACCTTC.

The count of this clone is one. CDR3 sequence reads: CASSGRETQYF. CDR3 in DNA: TGTGCCAGCAGCGGGAGGGAGACCCAGTACTTC. This sequence joins TRBV2 and TRBJ2-5, with 7 positions matching TRBD2. V gave up 6 bases and J gave up 5 bases; unmatched junction bases: 0. Germline lookup yields CDR1 SNHLY and CDR2 FYNNEI. The CDR3 contains 11 residues.

Note on this clone: Within the sample, other DNA sequences also encode this same CDR3. In DNA form, the CDR3 reads TGTGCCATCAGTGACGCCGGGACGGGGGTGGACGAGCAGTACTTC. Translated: CAISDAGTGVDEQYF. The rearrangement links TRBV10-3 to TRBJ2-7; possibly TRBD2 for D (6 bases). The CDR3 loop spans 15 amino acids. Between the trimmed V and J ends, which lost 3 bases and 5 bases, there was a span of 17 bases. Germline CDR1 and CDR2: ENHRY and SYGVKD.

CDR3 loop: CASSLARGGRETQYF. CDR3 nucleotide sequence: TGTGCCAGCAGCTTGGCGCGGGGGGGCCGGGAGACCCAGTACTTC. The chain recombines TRBV5-4 with TRBJ2-5, with 9 bases identical to TRBD2. The V and J ends lost 0 bases and 5 bases, in that order; junction bases with no gene match: 5. This CDR3 is 15 amino acids long. Germline-derived CDR1 and CDR2 are SGHNT and YYREEE (reference sequence).

The V call is TRBV7-3, the J call TRBJ2-3; D might be TRBD1 (5 bases). Looked up from germline, CDR1 is SGHTA and CDR2 is FQGTGA. Trimming took off 8 bases at V and 4 bases at J, with 19 bases between the two ends. CDR3 length: 15 residues. The CDR3 region is CASSVLGQGADTQYF. As DNA, the CDR3 is TGTGCCAGCTCCGTACTGGGGCAGGGTGCAGATACGCAGTATTTT.

The chain employs TRBV6-6 and TRBJ1-3; D gene unclear. The CDR3 has 15 amino acids. Germline V gene data show CDR1 as MNHNY and CDR2 as SVGAGI (reference sequence). The germline V and J ends were trimmed by 6 bases and 0 bases, with 12 bases remaining between them. In DNA form, the CDR3 reads TGTGCCAGCAGCATTGGGCCCCTCTCTGGAAACACCATATATTTT. Translating gives CASSIGPLSGNTIYF.

This clone came up a few times. The genes are TRBV5-1 and TRBJ2-5; 7 bases fit TRBD2. CDR1 is SGHRS and CDR2 is YFSETQ in the germline V gene. J lost 2 bases, V lost 4 bases, and 5 bases had no gene match. The CDR3 extends over 14 amino acids. The CDR3 reads CASSTRGVQETQYF. For the CDR3, the DNA is TGCGCCAGCAGCACTCGGGGGGTACAAGAGACCCAGTACTTC.

A remark on this clone: Other nucleotide sequences in the sample specify the same CDR3. This chain joins TRBV30 and TRBJ2-5; D is ambiguous. The CDR3 sequence is 11 residues long. Trimming shortened V by 0 bases and J by 5 bases, and 4 bases separated the two germline ends. Germline V gene lookup returns CDR1 GTSNPN and CDR2 SVGIG (reference sequence). In nucleotides, the CDR3 is TGTGCCTGGAGTGTCAGGGAGACCCAGTACTTC. Translated, it gives CAWSVRETQYF.

This clone was picked up one time. This chain links TRBV6-4 with TRBJ1-2; D call uncertain. The CDR3 length is 11 residues. V was clipped by 8 bases and J by 7 bases, with 11 bases between them. Germline V lookup: CDR1 MRHNA, CDR2 SNTAGT. The chain's CDR3 is CASFGGLGYTF. The DNA for the CDR3 is TGTGCCAGCTTTGGAGGTCTTGGCTACACCTTC.

V usage is TRBV7-9 and J usage is TRBJ2-3, with 8 nucleotides matching TRBD2. This CDR3 region has 12 residues. CDR1 is SEHNR, CDR2 FQNEAQ, per germline (reference sequence). With 6 bases clipped from V and 9 bases from J, the junction kept 5 bases outside the gene matches. In nucleotides, the CDR3 is TGTGCCAGCAGTCTTAGCGGGGCCACGCAGTATTTT. Its translation: CASSLSGATQYF.

The gene calls are TRBV5-5 and TRBJ2-1; 12 positions match TRBD2. V lost 3 bases to trimming and J lost 12 bases; unmatched junction nucleotides: 10. CDR1 is SGHKS, CDR2 YYEKEE, per germline (reference sequence). The CDR3 runs 15 residues. CDR3 nucleotides: TGTGCCAGCAGCTGGACTAGCGGGGAAGTCAAGCCGCAGTTCTTC. Its translation: CASSWTSGEVKPQFF.

This sequence joins TRBV7-9 and TRBJ1-5; TRBD1 matches at 12 bases. Germline-derived CDR1 and CDR2 are SEHNR and FQNEAQ (reference sequence). The J segment lost 5 bases and the V segment lost 8 bases, leaving 10 bases of the junction unmatched. CDR3 size: 16 residues. The CDR3 sequence is CASASGDRGLHQPQHF. The CDR3 nucleotides are TGTGCCAGCGCTTCTGGGGACAGGGGGCTTCATCAGCCCCAGCATTTT. Drawing the rest from reference TRBV7-9 and TRBJ1-5, the complete variable domain is DTGVSQNPRHKITKRGQNVTFRCDPISEHNRLYWYRQTLGQGPEFLTYFQNEAQLEKSRLLSDRFSAERPKGSFSTLEIQRTEQGDSAMYLCASASGDRGLHQPQHFGDGTRLSIL.

Only a few counts were recorded for this clone. J is TRBJ2-7 and V is TRBV6-5; TRBD1 might be the D (5 bases). There are 14 residues in the CDR3. Germline V gene lookup returns CDR1 MNHEY and CDR2 SVGAGI. V lost 5 bases, J lost 2 bases, and 13 bases lay in between. DNA of the CDR3: TGTGCCAGCAGTAAATCACAGGCCGCCTACGAGCAGTACTTC. Translation gives CASSKSQAAYEQYF.

The V and J genes are TRBV28 and TRBJ1-2, with 10 nucleotides matching TRBD1. CDR3 length: 15 residues. Germline-derived CDR1 and CDR2 are MDHEN and SYDVKM. V gave up 1 base and J gave up 4 bases; unmatched junction bases: 3. The CDR3 spells CASSLSGDRGYGYTF. CDR3 nucleotide sequence: TGTGCCAGCAGTTTATCGGGGGACAGGGGCTATGGCTACACCTTC.

The chain joins TRBV27 to TRBJ1-1, with 11 bases lining up with TRBD1. From germline, CDR1 is MNHEY and CDR2 SMNVEV (reference sequence). The CDR3 has 14 residues. Unmatched junction bases numbered 5, after V lost 5 bases and J lost 6 bases. The CDR3 loop reads CASSTGQGVSEAFF. CDR3 DNA sequence: TGTGCCAGCAGTACGGGACAGGGGGTATCTGAAGCTTTCTTT.

The V call is TRBV6-5, the J call TRBJ1-3, with 7 nucleotides matching TRBD1. The J segment lost 0 bases and the V segment lost 7 bases, leaving 6 bases of the junction unmatched. Germline CDR1 is MNHEY and CDR2 is SVGAGI. The CDR3 totals 15 residues. In DNA form, the CDR3 reads TGTGCCAGCACTAGGACAGGCCGCTCTGGAAACACCATATATTTT. Translation: CASTRTGRSGNTIYF.

This chain joins TRBV9 and TRBJ1-5; D gene uncertain. V lost 3 bases to trimming and J lost 0 bases, with 10 bases between them. Germline CDR1 reads SGDLS; CDR2 reads YYNGEE. The CDR3 is 15 residues long. The CDR3 sequence is CASSAGGGSNQPQHF. The CDR3 nucleotides are TGTGCCAGCAGCGCCGGCGGCGGTAGCAATCAGCCCCAGCATTTT.

The chain links TRBV18 to TRBJ2-5; D is undetermined. CDR1 KGHSH and CDR2 LQKENI come from the germline V gene. This CDR3 comprises 13 residues. Trimming shortened V by 2 bases and J by 2 bases, and 6 bases separated the two germline ends. DNA of the CDR3: TGTGCCAGCTCACCAGGCTTACAAGAGACCCAGTACTTC. Translated, it gives CASSPGLQETQYF.

The chain couples TRBV5-4 to TRBJ2-6, with TRBD1 identical over 11 bases. The CDR3 is made up of 18 amino acids. V shed 4 bases, J shed 2 bases, and the junction held 8 bases outside the gene matches. Germline-derived CDR1 and CDR2 are SGHNT and YYREEE (reference sequence). In DNA, the CDR3 is TGTGCCAGCAGCGATTCCGGGACAGGGGGAACTGGGGCCAACGTCCTGACTTTC. This translates into CASSDSGTGGTGANVLTF.